This is a list of T cell receptor beta chains from one sample in a study of chemoradiotherapy in HPV16-positive cancers. Sequencing was performed with immunoSEQ multiplex PCR; in TCRdb, only in-frame clones are kept and a portion is missing. This sample yields over 30,000 clones, of which roughly 75% are seen a single time; 3.5% to 4% belongs to the top ten. The specimen comprised blood, sampled from a patient who underwent chemoradiotherapy. The receptors derive from a human donor with HPV-associated anogenital cancer. The CDR3 runs from the conserved cysteine through the conserved F or W. A D gene is named only where the DNA matches it firmly. A row's size may be missing; if present it is once, few, many or a size class.

TRBJ1-1 | TRBV5-8 | . | once | CASRRWGFTEAFF | TGTGCCAGCAGGCGTTGGGGGTTCACTGAAGCTTTCTTT
TRBJ1-5 | TRBV6-1 | . | . | CASSLTGHNQPQHF | TGTGCCAGCAGTCTGACAGGACACAATCAGCCCCAGCATTTT
TRBJ1-1 | TRBV6-5 | . | . | CASSSPWIGGKTEAFF | TGTGCCAGCAGTTCCCCCTGGATTGGGGGGAAGACTGAAGCTTTCTTT
TRBJ1-1 | TRBV7-3 | . | . | CASPGLGAEAFF | TGTGCCAGCCCGGGTTTGGGGGCTGAAGCTTTCTTT
TRBJ2-7 | TRBV9 | TRBD2 | . | CASSVSGNSYEQYF | TGTGCCAGCAGCGTTAGCGGGAACTCCTACGAGCAGTACTTC
TRBJ2-3 | TRBV10-3 | TRBD2 | . | CAIQTSGALTQYF | TGTGCCATCCAGACTAGCGGGGCCCTTACGCAGTATTTT
TRBJ1-1 | TRBV9 | . | . | CASSVGRGSEAFF | TGTGCCAGCAGCGTAGGGAGGGGGTCGGAAGCTTTCTTT
TRBJ2-1 | TRBV6-6 | . | . | CASAPGYNEQFF | TGTGCCAGTGCCCCTGGGTACAATGAGCAGTTCTTC
TRBJ2-7 | TRBV5-6 | . | . | CASSFRTDYEQYF | TGTGCCAGCAGCTTTCGGACTGATTACGAGCAGTACTTC
TRBJ2-2 | TRBV7-3 | . | . | CASSLVGPGELFF | TGTGCCAGCAGCTTAGTGGGTCCCGGGGAGCTGTTTTTT
TRBJ2-7 | TRBV6-4 | TRBD1 | . | CASMTGDCYEQYF | TGTGCCAGCATGACAGGGGACTGCTACGAGCAGTACTTC
TRBJ1-1 | TRBV11-3 | TRBD1 | . | CASSRGGTAEAFF | TGTGCCAGCAGCCGGGGGGGGACAGCTGAAGCTTTCTTT
TRBJ2-7 | TRBV18 | . | once | CASSSWGSYEQYF | TGTGCCAGCTCCTCGTGGGGTTCCTACGAGCAGTACTTC
TRBJ1-1 | TRBV2 | . | . | CARTFMNTEAFF | TGTGCCAGGACGTTTATGAACACTGAAGCTTTCTTT
TRBJ2-3 | TRBV11-1 | TRBD2 | once | CASSLNLAGSTDTQYF | TGTGCCAGCAGCTTAAACCTAGCGGGGAGCACAGATACGCAGTATTTT
TRBJ2-1 | TRBV28 | . | . | CASSLSGNSYNEQFF | TGTGCCAGCAGTTTATCGGGGAACTCCTACAATGAGCAGTTCTTC
TRBJ1-1 | TRBV25-1 | . | . | CASSGILPANTEAFF | TGTGCCAGCAGTGGAATTTTGCCGGCGAACACTGAAGCTTTCTTT
TRBJ1-5 | TRBV5-6 | . | . | CASSLGGAFNQPQHF | TGTGCCAGCAGCTTGGGCGGGGCATTTAATCAGCCCCAGCATTTT
TRBJ2-2 | TRBV6-5 | . | . | CASSNQPTGELFF | TGTGCCAGCAGTAATCAGCCCACCGGGGAGCTGTTTTTT
TRBJ2-1 | TRBV5-1 | TRBD2 | . | CASSSLAETYNEQFF | TGCGCCAGCAGCTCCCTAGCGGAAACCTACAATGAGCAGTTCTTC
TRBJ2-7 | TRBV25-1 | TRBD1 | . | CASSTTRDRGSYEQYF | TGTGCCAGCAGTACGACACGGGACAGGGGCTCGTACGAGCAGTACTTC
TRBJ1-5 | TRBV2 | . | once | CASSAAGGGNQPQHF | TGTGCCAGCAGTGCGGCCGGGGGGGGCAATCAGCCCCAGCATTTT
TRBJ2-1 | TRBV9 | . | . | CASSRTEEQFF | TGTGCCAGCAGCCGGACGGAAGAGCAGTTCTTC
TRBJ2-7 | TRBV5-1 | . | . | CASSLNYEQYF | TGCGCCAGCAGCTTGAACTACGAGCAGTACTTC
TRBJ1-2 | TRBV5-5 | . | few | CASSLSGRYGYTF | TGTGCCAGCAGCTTGTCAGGCCGCTATGGCTACACCTTC
TRBJ1-1 | TRBV7-9 | TRBD1 | few | CASGGGQGREAFF | TGTGCCAGCGGGGGGGGACAGGGGAGAGAAGCTTTCTTT
TRBJ1-2 | TRBV11-2 | . | . | CASSLSQGSVGYTF | TGTGCCAGCAGCTTAAGTCAGGGTTCGGTTGGCTACACCTTC
TRBJ2-3 | TRBV6-6 | . | . | CASSYAAVGTQYF | TGTGCCAGCAGTTACGCGGCTGTCGGGACGCAGTATTTT
TRBJ2-1 | TRBV10-2 | . | . | CASSDILRASSYNEQFF | TGCGCCAGCAGTGACATCCTAAGGGCCAGCTCCTACAATGAGCAGTTCTTC
TRBJ2-3 | TRBV7-3 | . | . | CASSPDGPDTQYF | TGTGCCAGCAGCCCTGATGGACCAGATACGCAGTATTTT
TRBJ2-5 | TRBV2 | . | . | CASIVGRRETQYF | TGTGCCAGCATAGTTGGTCGTCGAGAGACCCAGTACTTC
TRBJ2-3 | TRBV18 | TRBD1 | . | CASSPGQGVDTQYF | TGTGCCAGCTCACCAGGACAGGGGGTGGATACGCAGTATTTT
TRBJ2-2 | TRBV7-3 | . | once | CASSRPGGELFF | TGTGCCAGCAGCCGACCCGGCGGGGAGCTGTTTTTT
TRBJ2-2 | TRBV5-8 | TRBD1 | . | CASSFDRGTGELFF | TGTGCCAGCAGCTTCGACAGGGGAACCGGGGAGCTGTTTTTT
TRBJ2-1 | TRBV14 | . | . | CASSHGGHNEQFF | TGTGCCAGCAGCCACGGTGGGCACAATGAGCAGTTCTTC
TRBJ2-5 | TRBV19 | TRBD2 | . | CASTPGLVSETQYF | TGTGCCAGTACGCCGGGACTAGTTTCGGAGACCCAGTACTTC
TRBJ2-7 | TRBV6-5 | TRBD1 | once | CASSPGTVIYEQYF | TGTGCCAGCAGTCCGGGGACAGTAATCTACGAGCAGTACTTC
TRBJ2-5 | TRBV5-1 | TRBD2 | . | CASSSGASGGQYQETQYF | TGCGCCAGCAGCTCAGGGGCTAGCGGGGGGCAGTACCAAGAGACCCAGTACTTC
TRBJ2-7 | TRBV7-9 | . | . | CASSSIRTTTYEQYF | TGTGCCAGCAGCTCAATAAGGACAACGACCTACGAGCAGTACTTC
TRBJ1-5 | TRBV18 | . | . | CASSPAESNQPQHF | TGTGCCAGCTCACCGGCAGAAAGCAATCAGCCCCAGCATTTT
TRBJ2-1 | TRBV5-1 | TRBD2 | . | CASSLGLAVGNEQFF | TGCGCCAGCAGCTTGGGACTAGCGGTGGGGAATGAGCAGTTCTTC
TRBJ2-3 | TRBV19 | . | . | CASSGTGADTQYF | TGTGCCAGTAGTGGGACGGGGGCAGATACGCAGTATTTT
TRBJ1-1 | TRBV9 | . | . | CASSVVTNTEAFF | TGTGCCAGCAGCGTAGTCACTAACACTGAAGCTTTCTTT
TRBJ2-2 | TRBV27 | TRBD2 | . | CASSLAGGYTGELFF | TGTGCCAGCAGCCTAGCGGGGGGGTACACCGGGGAGCTGTTTTTT
TRBJ1-4 | TRBV5-1 | . | once | CASSSTLNGEKLFF | TGCGCCAGCAGCTCCACCTTAAACGGAGAAAAACTGTTTTTT
TRBJ1-1 | TRBV6-6 | . | . | CASTLRGGDTEAFF | TGTGCCAGCACTTTACGGGGGGGGGACACTGAAGCTTTCTTT
TRBJ1-3 | TRBV30 | . | . | CAWTPQGWGNTIYF | TGTGCCTGGACCCCCCAGGGTTGGGGAAACACCATATATTTT
TRBJ2-1 | TRBV7-6 | TRBD2 | . | CASSSPTSGGAHEQFF | TGTGCCAGCAGTTCCCCGACTAGCGGGGGGGCGCATGAGCAGTTCTTC
TRBJ1-5 | TRBV19 | . | . | CASSGDTNQPQHF | TGTGCCAGTAGTGGGGACACCAATCAGCCCCAGCATTTT
TRBJ1-2 | TRBV5-8 | . | . | CASSLYTSNYGYTF | TGTGCCAGCAGCTTATACACTTCTAACTATGGCTACACCTTC
TRBJ1-3 | TRBV18 | . | . | CASSPQGLSGNTIYF | TGTGCCAGCTCACCACAGGGCCTCTCTGGAAACACCATATATTTT
TRBJ2-1 | TRBV9 | TRBD2 | few | CASSATPTSSHEQFF | TGTGCCAGCAGCGCAACACCGACTAGCTCCCATGAGCAGTTCTTC
TRBJ2-3 | TRBV4-1 | . | once | CASSQEVGAGTDTQYF | TGCGCCAGCAGCCAAGAGGTTGGGGCCGGCACAGATACGCAGTATTTT
TRBJ2-2 | TRBV7-3 | . | . | CASSLTAGGELFF | TGTGCCAGCAGCTTAACGGCGGGGGGGGAGCTGTTTTTT
TRBJ2-2 | TRBV5-1 | . | . | CASSLDLTVNQFGVLFF | TGCGCCAGCAGCTTGGACCTGACAGTTAATCAGTTCGGGGTACTGTTTTTT
TRBJ1-4 | TRBV5-4 | TRBD1 | . | CASSPTGQGGEKLFF | TGTGCCAGCAGCCCGACCGGACAGGGTGGTGAAAAACTGTTTTTT